This TCR beta chain appears in the sequencing data of a study of T-cell memory formation after mild COVID-19. Study information: For the most part, TCR clusters were specific to one donor. Study-level points and caveats: SARS-CoV-2 specificity of second-wave clones peaking day 37 was unconfirmed. Clones which contracted sat mainly in CM and EM if CD4+, and in EMRA if CD8+.

Constant-segment primers were used for 5'RACE, and the resulting TCR alpha and TCR beta cDNA libraries carried sample barcodes and UMIs. Using its own MiXCR run on the 5' RACE reads, TCRdb lists one record per CDR3 protein. This sample carries around 200,000 distinct CDR3 sequences, about 10% of them seen once, and the ten largest clones take 3%. This clonotype was seen more than once but under ten times. Its antigen is still unknown. Per the germline V gene, CDR1 is MDHEN and CDR2 is SYDVKM. This CDR3 is 14 amino acids long. Trimming cost V 6 bases and J 2 bases; bases outside gene matches: 4. Sample: PBMCs or a T cell subset sorted from them (not recorded which). The source is a man younger than 35 who had mild COVID-19 (a few samples of this study predate the infection). Cell type and time point are not known. This rearrangement joins TRBV28 to TRBJ1-2; 9 bases map to TRBD1. The CDR3 nucleotides read TGTGCCAGCAGATCAGGACAGGGGAACTATGGCTACACCTTC. Its translation is CASRSGQGNYGYTF.